This TCR beta chain was found in a study of graft-versus-host responses after intestinal transplantation. Whole-study context: Isolated intestinal, liver-intestinal, or multivisceral transplants were what recipients had. Tacrolimus plus steroids were given to all recipients for about 3 years, preceded by anti-thymocyte globulin induction. Study-wide points: Recipient-marrow GvH clones were detected, some having first appeared in ileum or blood. Clonal ratios of graft-versus-host to host-versus-graft in allografts were high for patients exhibiting graft-donor T cell macrochimerism.

V shed 5 bases and J 2 bases; nucleotides not matched to a gene: 12. CDR1 and CDR2 from the germline V gene are SNHLY and FYNNEI. The CDR3 has 18 amino acids. For this clone: Its target is not known.

Graft specimens yielded both intraepithelial and lamina propria lymphocytes. The data were produced by immunoSEQ multiplex PCR, yet TCRdb's version contains in-frame clones alone and is incomplete. The sample lists under 75,000 clones; around 90% were seen once. The source material was ileum tissue, sampled approximately 56 weeks after transplant. This rearrangement joins TRBV2 to TRBJ1-2, with 12 bases that match TRBD1. This clonotype was sampled from a human patient who received an intestinal transplant, so some T cells may come from the graft donor. The CDR3 region has the DNA TGTGCCAGCAGTAGACCCGGGACAGGGGGCCCTCGGAACTATGGCTACACCTTC. Residues: CASSRPGTGGPRNYGYTF.